This TCR beta chain was captured by sequencing in a study of graft-versus-host responses after intestinal transplantation. Study background: Induction with anti-thymocyte globulin, then tacrolimus and steroids for around three years, was given to all recipients. Findings of the study overall: Allograft graft-versus-host to host-versus-graft clonal ratios ran high in patients with graft-donor T cell macrochimerism. GvH clones were found in recipient marrow; some appeared first in ileum or blood.

Profiled with immunoSEQ multiplex PCR; TCRdb holds only in-frame clones, not every one. Here the sample spans around 77,000 clones, approximately 96% being singletons. The germline CDR1 and CDR2 sequences are SNHLY and FYNNEI. The trim removed 7 bases at V and 0 bases at J, leaving 8 bases unmatched. CDR3 length: 15 amino acids. Turning to this clone: Its antigen is currently unknown.

This receptor was obtained from a human donor who received an intestinal transplant. The sample was unstimulated CD8+ T cells sorted from spleen or lymph node cells, taken before intestinal transplant. The chain combines TRBV2 with TRBJ1-1; 7 nucleotides align to TRBD1. The CDR3 sequence: CASNLGTAMNTEAFF. The CDR3, as DNA: TGTGCCAGCAATCTCGGGACAGCTATGAACACTGAAGCTTTCTTT. Full variable domain (remainder filled in from reference TRBV2 and TRBJ1-1): EPEVTQTPSHQVTQMGQEVILRCVPISNHLYFYWYRQILGQKVEFLVSFYNNEISEKSEIFDDQFSVERPDGSNFTLKIRSTKLEDSAMYFCASNLGTAMNTEAFFGQGTRLTVV.